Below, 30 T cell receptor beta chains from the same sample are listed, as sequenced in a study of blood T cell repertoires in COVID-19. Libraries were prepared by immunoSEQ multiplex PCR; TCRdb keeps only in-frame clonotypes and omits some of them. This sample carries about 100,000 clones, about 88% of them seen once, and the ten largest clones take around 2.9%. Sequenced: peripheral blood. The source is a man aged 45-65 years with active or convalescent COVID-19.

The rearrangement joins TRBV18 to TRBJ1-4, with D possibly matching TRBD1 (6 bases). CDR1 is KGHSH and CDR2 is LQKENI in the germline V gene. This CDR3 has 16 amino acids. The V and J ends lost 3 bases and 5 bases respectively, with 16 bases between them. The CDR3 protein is CASSPTLTGLNEKLFF. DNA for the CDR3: TGTGCCAGCTCACCCACTCTTACAGGGCTAAATGAAAAACTGTTTTTT.

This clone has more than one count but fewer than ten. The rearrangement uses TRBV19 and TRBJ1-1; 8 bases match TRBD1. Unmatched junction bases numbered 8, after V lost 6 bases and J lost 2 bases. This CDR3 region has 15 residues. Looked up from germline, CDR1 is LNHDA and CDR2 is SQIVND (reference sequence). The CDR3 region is CASSLTGAANTEAFF. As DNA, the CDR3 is TGTGCCAGTAGCCTGACAGGGGCCGCAAACACTGAAGCTTTCTTT. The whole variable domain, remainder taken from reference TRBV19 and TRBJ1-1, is DGGITQSPKYLFRKEGQNVTLSCEQNLNHDAMYWYRQDPGQGLRLIYYSQIVNDFQKGDIAEGYSVSREKKESFPLTVTSAQKNPTAFYLCASSLTGAANTEAFFGQGTRLTVV.

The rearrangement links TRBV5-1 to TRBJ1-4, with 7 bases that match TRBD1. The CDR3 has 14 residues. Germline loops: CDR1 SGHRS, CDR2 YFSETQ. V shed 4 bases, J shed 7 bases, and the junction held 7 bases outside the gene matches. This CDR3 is CASSAGQPTEKLFF. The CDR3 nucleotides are TGCGCCAGCAGCGCGGGACAGCCCACTGAAAAACTGTTTTTT.

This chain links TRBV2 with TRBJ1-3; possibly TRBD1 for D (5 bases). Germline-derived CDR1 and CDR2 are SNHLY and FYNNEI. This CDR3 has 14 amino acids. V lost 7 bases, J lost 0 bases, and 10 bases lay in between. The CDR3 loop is CASTGELSGNTIYF. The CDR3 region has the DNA TGTGCCAGCACGGGGGAACTCTCTGGAAACACCATATATTTT.

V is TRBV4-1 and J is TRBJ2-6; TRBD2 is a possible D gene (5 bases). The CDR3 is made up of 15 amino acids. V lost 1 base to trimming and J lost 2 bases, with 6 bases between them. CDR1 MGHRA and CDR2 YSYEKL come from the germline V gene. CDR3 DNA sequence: TGCGCCAGCAGCCAAGCCGGGGCTGGGGCCAACGTCCTGACTTTC. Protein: CASSQAGAGANVLTF.

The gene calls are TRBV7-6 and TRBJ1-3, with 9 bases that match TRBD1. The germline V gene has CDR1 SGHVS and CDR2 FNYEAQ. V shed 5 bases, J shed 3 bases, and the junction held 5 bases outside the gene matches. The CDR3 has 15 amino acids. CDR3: CASSPTDRGGNTIYF. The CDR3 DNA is TGTGCCAGCAGCCCCACGGACAGGGGTGGAAACACCATATATTTT.

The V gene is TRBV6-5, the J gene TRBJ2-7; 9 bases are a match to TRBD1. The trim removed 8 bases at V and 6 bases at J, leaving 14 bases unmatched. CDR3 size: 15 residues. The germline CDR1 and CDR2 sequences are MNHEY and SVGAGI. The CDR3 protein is CASSSWGTGNIEQYV. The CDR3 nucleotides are TGTGCCAGCTCAAGTTGGGGGACAGGGAATATCGAGCAGTACGTC.

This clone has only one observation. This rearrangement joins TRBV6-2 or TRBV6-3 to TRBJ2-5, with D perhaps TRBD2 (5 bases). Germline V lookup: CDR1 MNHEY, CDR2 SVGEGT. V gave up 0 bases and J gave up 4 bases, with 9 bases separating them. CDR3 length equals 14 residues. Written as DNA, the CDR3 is TGTGCCAGCAGTTACTCGAGGGTACGAGAGACCCAGTACTTC. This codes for CASSYSRVRETQYF.

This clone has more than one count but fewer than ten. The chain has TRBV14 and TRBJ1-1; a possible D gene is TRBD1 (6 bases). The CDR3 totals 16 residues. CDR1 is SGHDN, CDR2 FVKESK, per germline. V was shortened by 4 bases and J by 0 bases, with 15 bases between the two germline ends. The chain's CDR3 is CASSPRQVLLNTEAFF. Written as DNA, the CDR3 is TGTGCCAGCAGCCCCCGACAGGTTCTCTTGAACACTGAAGCTTTCTTT.

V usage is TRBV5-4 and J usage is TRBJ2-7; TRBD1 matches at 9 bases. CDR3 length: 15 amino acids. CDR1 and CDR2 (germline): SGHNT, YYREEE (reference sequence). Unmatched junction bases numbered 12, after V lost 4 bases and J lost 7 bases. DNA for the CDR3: TGTGCCAGCAGCCTCGACGGGACAGGGAGTCGGGAGCAGTACGTC. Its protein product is CASSLDGTGSREQYV.

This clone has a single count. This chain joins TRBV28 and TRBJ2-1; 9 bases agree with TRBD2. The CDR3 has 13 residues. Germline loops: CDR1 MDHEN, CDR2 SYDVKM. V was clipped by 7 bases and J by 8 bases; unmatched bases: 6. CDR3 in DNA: TGTGCCAGCAAGGCGGGGGGGCACTATGAGCAGTTCTTC. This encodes CASKAGGHYEQFF.

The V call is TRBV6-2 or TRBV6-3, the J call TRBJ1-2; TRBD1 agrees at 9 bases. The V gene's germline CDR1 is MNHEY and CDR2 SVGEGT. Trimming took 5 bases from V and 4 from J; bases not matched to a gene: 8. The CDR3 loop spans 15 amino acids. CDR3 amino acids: CASSPRDRDGYGYTF. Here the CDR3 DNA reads TGTGCCAGCAGTCCCCGGGACAGGGATGGCTATGGCTACACCTTC.

The CDR3 loop is CASSHRLAGEGDTQYF. CDR3 sequence (DNA): TGTGCCAGCAGCCACCGACTAGCGGGGGAGGGGGATACGCAGTATTTT. The chain employs TRBV3-1 (or the pseudogene TRBV3-2) and TRBJ2-3; 12 nucleotides agree with TRBD2. The V and J ends lost 3 bases and 6 bases, in that order; junction bases with no gene match: 7. In germline, CDR1 is LGHDT, CDR2 YNNKEL (reference sequence). The CDR3 sequence is 16 residues long.

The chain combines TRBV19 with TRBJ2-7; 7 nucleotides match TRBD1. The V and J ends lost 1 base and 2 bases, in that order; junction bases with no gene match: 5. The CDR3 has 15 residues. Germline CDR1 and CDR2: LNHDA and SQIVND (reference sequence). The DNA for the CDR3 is TGTGCCAGTAGTATAGGTACAGGGGACGCCTACGAGCAGTACTTC. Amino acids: CASSIGTGDAYEQYF.

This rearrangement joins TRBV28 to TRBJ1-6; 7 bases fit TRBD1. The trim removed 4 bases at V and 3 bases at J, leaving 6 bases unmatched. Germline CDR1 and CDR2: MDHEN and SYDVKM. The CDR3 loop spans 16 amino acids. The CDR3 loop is CASSSDRQGYNSPLHF. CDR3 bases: TGTGCCAGCAGTTCGGACAGGCAGGGCTATAATTCACCCCTCCACTTT. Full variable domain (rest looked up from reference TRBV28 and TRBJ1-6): DVKVTQSSRYLVKRTGEKVFLECVQDMDHENMFWYRQDPGLGLRLIYFSYDVKMKEKGDIPEGYSVSREKKERFSLILESASTNQTSMYLCASSSDRQGYNSPLHFGNGTRLTVT.

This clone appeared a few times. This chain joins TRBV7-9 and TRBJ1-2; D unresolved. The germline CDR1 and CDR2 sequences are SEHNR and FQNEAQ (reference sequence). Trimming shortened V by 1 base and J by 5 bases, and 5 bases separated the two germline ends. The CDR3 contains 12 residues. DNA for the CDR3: TGTGCCAGCAGCTTAGGCCAGTATGGCTACACCTTC. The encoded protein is CASSLGQYGYTF.

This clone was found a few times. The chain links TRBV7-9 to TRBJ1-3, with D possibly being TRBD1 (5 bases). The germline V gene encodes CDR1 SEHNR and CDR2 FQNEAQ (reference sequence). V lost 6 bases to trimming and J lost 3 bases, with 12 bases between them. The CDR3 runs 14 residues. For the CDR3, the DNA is TGTGCCAGCAGTTGGGGCAGGGATGGAAACACCATATATTTT. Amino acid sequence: CASSWGRDGNTIYF.

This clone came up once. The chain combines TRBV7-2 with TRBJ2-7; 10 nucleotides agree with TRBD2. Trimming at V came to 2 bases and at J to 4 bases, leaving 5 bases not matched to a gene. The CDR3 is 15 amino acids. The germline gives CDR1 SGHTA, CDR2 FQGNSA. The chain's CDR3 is CASSLQRGGGYEQYF. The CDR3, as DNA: TGTGCCAGCAGCTTACAGCGGGGGGGCGGTTACGAGCAGTACTTC. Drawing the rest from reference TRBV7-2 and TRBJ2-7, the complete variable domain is GAGVSQSPSNKVTEKGKDVELRCDPISGHTALYWYRQSLGQGLEFLIYFQGNSAPDKSGLPSDRFSAERTGGSVSTLTIQRTQQEDSAVYLCASSLQRGGGYEQYFGPGTRLTVT.

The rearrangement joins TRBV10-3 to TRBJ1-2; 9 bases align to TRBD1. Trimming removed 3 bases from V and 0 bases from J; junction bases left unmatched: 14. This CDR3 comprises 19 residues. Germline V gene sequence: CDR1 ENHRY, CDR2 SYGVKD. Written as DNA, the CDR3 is TGTGCCATCAGTGACCCAAGGTCAGGACAGGGGCACCCTAACTATGGCTACACCTTC. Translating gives CAISDPRSGQGHPNYGYTF.

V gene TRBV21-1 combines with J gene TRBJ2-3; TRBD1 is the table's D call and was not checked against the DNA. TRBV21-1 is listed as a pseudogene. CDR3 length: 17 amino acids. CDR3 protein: CASSPTFQGSSTDTQYF. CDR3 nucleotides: TGTGCCAGCAGCCCAACTTTTCAGGGATCTAGCACAGATACGCAGTATTTT.

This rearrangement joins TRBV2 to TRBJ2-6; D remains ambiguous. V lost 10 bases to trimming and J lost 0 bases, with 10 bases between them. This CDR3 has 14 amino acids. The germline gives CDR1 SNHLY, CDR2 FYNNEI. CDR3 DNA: TGTGCCATACGACGGAGCTCTGGGGCCAACGTCCTGACTTTC. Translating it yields CAIRRSSGANVLTF.

The CDR3 here is CASSIGPPSYNEQFF. CDR3 in DNA: TGTGCCAGTAGTATTGGGCCTCCCAGCTACAATGAGCAGTTCTTC. The rearrangement joins TRBV19 to TRBJ2-1; D unresolved. Germline CDR1 reads LNHDA; CDR2 reads SQIVND (reference sequence). The CDR3 is made up of 15 amino acids. Trimming cost V 3 bases and J 3 bases, with 12 bases left between them.

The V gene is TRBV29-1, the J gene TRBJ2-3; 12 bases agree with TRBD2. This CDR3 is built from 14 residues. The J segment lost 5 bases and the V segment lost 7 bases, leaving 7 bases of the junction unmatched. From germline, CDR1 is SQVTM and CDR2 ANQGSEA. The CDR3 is CSGALAGGIDTQYF. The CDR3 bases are TGCAGCGGCGCGCTAGCGGGGGGGATAGATACGCAGTATTTT.

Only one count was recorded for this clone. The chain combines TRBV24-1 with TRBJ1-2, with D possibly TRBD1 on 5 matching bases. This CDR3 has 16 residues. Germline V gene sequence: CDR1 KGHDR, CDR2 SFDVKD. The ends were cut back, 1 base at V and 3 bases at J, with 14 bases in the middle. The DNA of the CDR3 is TGTGCCACCAGTGATTTTTCGGCAGGGTCGGACTATGGCTACACCTTC. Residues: CATSDFSAGSDYGYTF.

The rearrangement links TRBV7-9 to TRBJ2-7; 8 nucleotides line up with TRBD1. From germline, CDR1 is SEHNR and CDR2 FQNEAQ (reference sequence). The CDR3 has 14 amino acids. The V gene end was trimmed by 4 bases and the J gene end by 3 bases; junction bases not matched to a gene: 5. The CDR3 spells CASSSGGSLYEQYF. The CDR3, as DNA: TGTGCCAGCAGCTCAGGGGGCTCCCTCTACGAGCAGTACTTC.

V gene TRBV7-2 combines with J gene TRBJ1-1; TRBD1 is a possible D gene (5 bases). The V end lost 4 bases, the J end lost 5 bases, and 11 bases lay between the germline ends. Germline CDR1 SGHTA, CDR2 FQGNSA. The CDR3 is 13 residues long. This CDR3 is CASSWGRGTEAFF. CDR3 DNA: TGTGCCAGCAGCTGGGGGAGGGGAACTGAAGCTTTCTTT.

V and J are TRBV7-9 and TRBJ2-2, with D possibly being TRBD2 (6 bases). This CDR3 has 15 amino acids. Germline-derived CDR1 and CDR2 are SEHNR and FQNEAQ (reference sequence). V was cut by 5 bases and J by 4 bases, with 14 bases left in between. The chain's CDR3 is CASSAGEAVTGELFF. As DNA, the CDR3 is TGTGCCAGCAGCGCTGGGGAGGCGGTCACCGGGGAGCTGTTTTTT.

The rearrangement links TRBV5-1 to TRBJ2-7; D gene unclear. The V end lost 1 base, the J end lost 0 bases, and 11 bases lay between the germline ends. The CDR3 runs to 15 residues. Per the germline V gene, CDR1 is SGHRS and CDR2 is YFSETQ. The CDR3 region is CASSLRIASSYEQYF. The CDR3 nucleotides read TGCGCCAGCAGCTTGAGAATAGCAAGCTCCTACGAGCAGTACTTC.

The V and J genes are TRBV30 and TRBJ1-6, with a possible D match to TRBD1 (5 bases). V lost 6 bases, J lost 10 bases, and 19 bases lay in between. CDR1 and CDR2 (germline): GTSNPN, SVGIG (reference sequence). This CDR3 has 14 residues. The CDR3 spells CACPRRGVGSPLHF. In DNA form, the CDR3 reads TGTGCCTGCCCCAGACGGGGGGTGGGCTCACCCCTCCACTTT.

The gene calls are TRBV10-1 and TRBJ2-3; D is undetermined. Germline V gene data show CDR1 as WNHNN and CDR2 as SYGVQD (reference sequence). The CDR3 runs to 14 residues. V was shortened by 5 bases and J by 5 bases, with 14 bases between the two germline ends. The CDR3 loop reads CASSSPGGEDTQYF. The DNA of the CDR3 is TGCGCCAGCAGTAGCCCGGGTGGAGAAGATACGCAGTATTTT.